This T cell receptor beta chain was observed in a study of blood T cell repertoires in COVID-19 (TCRdb year 2020). With regard to the full study: Samples covering the acute and convalescent phases of COVID-19 were provided by collaborators in the United States, Italy and Spain. The samples were drawn from the first 160 participants of the ongoing ImmuneRACE study and from over 950 subjects provided by 6 global collaborators. A de-identified subject ID, COVID-19 status, age in years and sex were almost always included in the sample metadata. The prospective study material was composed of cDNA or gDNA derived from T cells, B-cell-depleted T cells, or PBMCs. Subjects who had been exposed to COVID-19, were actively infected with it, or had recovered from it provided the deeply sampled blood TCRbeta repertoires that made up the dataset. The repertoires were made available in a free public database intended to serve as a resource for research on the immune response to SARS-CoV-2. Where HLA class I and class II types were available, the types were taken from metadata supplied by the sample provider, not from assay-based typing. General findings and caveats noted by the study authors: Clinical and demographic metadata were provided uncurated, with the amount varying by source and participant.

TCRbeta CDR3 regions were amplified from genomic DNA using the immunoSEQ Assay, a bias-controlled multiplex PCR. Under the source paper's analysis protocol: Within the assay, amplification of reference gene primers was used to estimate how many nucleated cells each sample contained. To quantify the absolute abundance of each unique TCRbeta CDR3 rearrangement, sequence reads were collapsed and filtered. For each sample, productive Simpson clonality was calculated as the square root of Simpson's diversity index over productive rearrangements. This is the immuneACCESS table as TCRdb keeps it, with only in-frame sequences that have V and J called. A part of the clones is gone; compared with another copy, unresolved V genes explain less than half, and the rest is unexplained. For V, J and clone size, that table is used; D and trimming come from the DNA. This sample has roughly 250,000 clones in its table, and 70% to 90% of those were observed once. The ten largest clones represent approximately 2% of the sample.

As regards this clone: Its recognized antigen is unknown. Base qualities are not provided; no much larger clone lies one nucleotide away.

Samples from volunteer blood donors who had recovered from COVID-19 were contributed by a second Seattle source. Whole blood was collected in K2EDTA tubes by collaborating institutions according to the institutions' own protocols. For TCRbeta analysis, collaborators shipped samples in one of three forms: frozen whole blood, isolated PBMCs, or DNA extracted from either of those sample types. The CDR3 numbers 15 residues from cysteine through phenylalanine. The read is trimmed to its CDR3 DNA, 45 bases read in frame from base 1. Trimming removed 1 base from V and 2 bases from J, leaving 9 bases between the germline ends. CDR1 KGHSH and CDR2 LQKENI were looked up in the germline V gene.

This TCR derives from a woman aged 35 to 49 who had recovered from COVID-19. Sequencing was done on a sample of peripheral blood. The chain is assembled from TRBV18 and TRBJ1-3, with the identity of the D gene unclear. The DNA is as follows: TGTGCCAGCTCACCACAGGGAGGACCTGGAAACACCATATATTTT. Translated, this gives CASSPQGGPGNTIYF. The variable domain in full, with residues beyond the CDR3 obtained from the reference TRBV18 and TRBJ1-3 genes, is NAGVMQNPRHLVRRRGQEARLRCSPMKGHSHVYWYRQLPEEGLKFMVYLQKENIIDESGMPKERFSAEFPKEGPSILRIQQVVRGDSAAYFCASSPQGGPGNTIYFGEGSWLTVV.